This T cell receptor beta chain originates from a study of T-cell memory formation after mild COVID-19. TCRdb independently ran MiXCR on the 5' RACE reads; one entry per CDR3 protein. The sample contains 450,000 or so distinct CDR3 sequences, roughly 25% of which appear only once. This clonotype was counted many times. The CDR3 covers 12 residues. Germline lookup yields CDR1 SQVTM and CDR2 ANQGSEA. Deletions cut 4 bases from V and 2 bases from J, with 7 bases between. J is TRBJ2-3 and V is TRBV29-1, with D unclear. The sample comprised PBMCs or a T cell subset sorted from them (not recorded which). The sequence came from an adult woman who had mild COVID-19 (a few samples of this study predate the infection). Cell type and time point are not known. The DNA for the CDR3 is TGCAGCGTTGCGGGCCCCACAGATACGCAGTATTTT. It codes for CSVAGPTDTQYF.